Below are 27 T cell receptor beta chains sequenced from a single sample in a study of T cell repertoires in cytomegalovirus infection. No antigen is known for these receptors. TCRdb processed the reads anew with MiXCR; each CDR3 protein has one entry. This table has some 700,000 distinct CDR3 sequences, roughly 36% appearing once. Sample: cultured PBMCs, taken from culture after CMV antigen stimulation. The receptor source for this set is a human donor in good health (CMV status not recorded). Some clones in this sample may be carry-over from other donors' samples.

The rearrangement uses TRBV20-1 and TRBJ1-4, with 7 bases identical to TRBD1. Per the germline V gene, CDR1 is DFQATT and CDR2 is SNEGSKA (reference sequence). The trim removed 6 bases at V and 7 bases at J, leaving 8 bases unmatched. This CDR3 has 13 residues. The CDR3 region is CSALTGNTEKLFF. The CDR3 DNA reads as TGCAGTGCCTTGACAGGGAATACTGAAAAACTGTTTTTT.

There are a few counts of this clonotype. V and J are TRBV4-2 and TRBJ2-1; 13 bases match TRBD2. This CDR3 region has 16 residues. Per germline, CDR1 LGHNA and CDR2 YNFKEQ. J was trimmed by 5 bases and V by 4 bases; bases with no gene match: 5. CDR3 coding DNA: TGTGCCAGCAGCCGGCTACTAGCGGGAGGGGACAATGAGCAGTTCTTC. This sequence encodes CASSRLLAGGDNEQFF.

Many counts were recorded for this clonotype. This chain connects TRBV7-6 to TRBJ2-5; tentative D call: TRBD1 (5 bases). Germline-derived CDR1 and CDR2 are SGHVS and FNYEAQ. The CDR3 is 16 residues long. The V end lost 5 bases, the J end lost 1 base, and 17 bases lay between the germline ends. The CDR3 DNA reads as TGTGCCAGCAGCCCAAACCCGGGCAGGGTCCAAGAGACCCAGTACTTC. This translates into CASSPNPGRVQETQYF. Full variable domain (remainder filled in from reference TRBV7-6 and TRBJ2-5): GAGVSQSPRYKVTKRGQDVALRCDPISGHVSLYWYRQALGQGPEFLTYFNYEAQQDKSGLPNDRFSAERPEGSISTLTIQRTEQRDSAMYRCASSPNPGRVQETQYFGPGTRLLVL.

This chain connects TRBV12-3 or TRBV12-4 to TRBJ1-2; no definite D call. The CDR3 is 14 amino acids. Trimming removed 6 bases from V and 4 bases from J, with 15 bases in between. CDR3 amino acids: CASRQAAQTYGYTF. DNA for the CDR3: TGTGCCAGCAGGCAGGCGGCCCAGACCTATGGCTACACCTTC.

J is TRBJ2-5 and V is TRBV7-6; TRBD1 might be the D (6 bases). V lost 5 bases, J lost 4 bases, and 17 bases lay in between. CDR3 length: 15 amino acids. Germline V lookup: CDR1 SGHVS, CDR2 FNYEAQ. CDR3 DNA sequence: TGTGCCAGCAGCGACGCTTTTGGCAGGGGAGAGACCCAGTACTTC. It translates to CASSDAFGRGETQYF.

The chain carries TRBV12-5 and TRBJ2-5; 14 positions match TRBD2. Trimming cost V 6 bases and J 2 bases; bases outside gene matches: 5. This CDR3 has 16 amino acids. Germline assignment: CDR1 LGHNT and CDR2 FRNRAP. The CDR3 region has the DNA TGTGCTAGTGGCACTGGACTAGCGGGAGGACAAGAGACCCAGTACTTC. This translates into CASGTGLAGGQETQYF.

The chain recombines TRBV12-3 or TRBV12-4 with TRBJ2-1; 7 nucleotides align to TRBD2. V shed 8 bases, J shed 9 bases, and the junction held 7 bases outside the gene matches. The CDR3 covers 12 residues. CDR3 nucleotide sequence: TGTGCCAGCGGGGGGGGGGGAGGTGAGCAGTTCTTC. Residues: CASGGGGGEQFF.

This clonotype was picked up a small number of times. The chain recombines TRBV7-8 with TRBJ2-1; weak D call: TRBD2 (6 bases). Trimming removed 4 bases from V and 8 bases from J, with 9 bases in between. Germline assignment: CDR1 SGHVS and CDR2 FQNEAQ. The CDR3 covers 12 residues. The DNA for the CDR3 is TGTGCCAGCAGCTATTGGAGGGATGAGCAGTTCTTC. Protein: CASSYWRDEQFF.

The V and J genes are TRBV6-1 and TRBJ1-1; D is unclear. V was trimmed by 7 bases and J by 4 bases, leaving 19 bases between them. The CDR3 runs 15 residues. Germline V gene data show CDR1 as MNHNS and CDR2 as SASEGT. CDR3 sequence reads: CASILTLAGGTEAFF. For the CDR3, the DNA is TGTGCCAGCATTCTCACCCTTGCGGGAGGCACTGAAGCTTTCTTT.

This chain uses TRBV6-1 with TRBJ1-6; 7 bases fit TRBD1. V shed 5 bases and J 12 bases; nucleotides not matched to a gene: 25. Germline-derived CDR1 and CDR2 are MNHNS and SASEGT. The CDR3 has 19 amino acids. CDR3 in amino acids: CASSLSRPDRVGSSLPLHF. The CDR3 bases are TGTGCCAGCAGTCTATCCAGACCAGACAGGGTCGGGTCTTCGTTACCCCTCCACTTT.

This clonotype has only one observation. This chain uses TRBV5-5 with TRBJ2-3; possible D gene TRBD2, 6 bases. The V end was cut by 1 base, the J end by 2 bases, with 11 bases between. CDR1 is SGHKS, CDR2 YYEKEE, per germline (reference sequence). The CDR3 is 15 residues long. The CDR3 bases are TGTGCCAGCAGCTTGACCAGCGGGTACACAGATACGCAGTATTTT. It is translated as CASSLTSGYTDTQYF.

V usage is TRBV6-1 and J usage is TRBJ2-3; no reliable D call. The germline V gene encodes CDR1 MNHNS and CDR2 SASEGT. Trimming left V 3 bases short and J 6 bases short, with 10 bases between. There are 13 residues in the CDR3. In nucleotides, the CDR3 is TGTGCCAGCAGTGAGAATTCTGGGGATACGCAGTATTTT. Protein sequence: CASSENSGDTQYF.

The V and J genes are TRBV19 and TRBJ2-7; 12 nucleotides line up with TRBD2. The V segment lost 5 bases and the J segment 4 bases; nucleotides outside the gene matches: 12. CDR1 and CDR2 from the germline V gene are LNHDA and SQIVND (reference sequence). The CDR3 extends over 17 amino acids. The CDR3 DNA is TGTGCCAGTAGTCCCGAGACTAGCGGGGGTGCTTGGTACGAGCAGTACTTC. This encodes CASSPETSGGAWYEQYF. The full variable domain, rest sourced from reference TRBV19 and TRBJ2-7, is DGGITQSPKYLFRKEGQNVTLSCEQNLNHDAMYWYRQDPGQGLRLIYYSQIVNDFQKGDIAEGYSVSREKKESFPLTVTSAQKNPTAFYLCASSPETSGGAWYEQYFGPGTRLTVT.

The V and J genes are TRBV7-2 and TRBJ2-3; D is perhaps TRBD2 (6 bases). The CDR3 runs 15 residues. V shed 5 bases and J shed 2 bases, with 14 bases lying between them. The germline CDR1 and CDR2 sequences are SGHTA and FQGNSA. CDR3 loop: CASSLSGLSTDTQYF. The CDR3 nucleotides read TGTGCCAGCAGCCTTAGTGGACTATCCACAGATACGCAGTATTTT. Filled out from reference TRBV7-2 and TRBJ2-3, the complete variable domain reads GAGVSQSPSNKVTEKGKDVELRCDPISGHTALYWYRQSLGQGLEFLIYFQGNSAPDKSGLPSDRFSAERTGGSVSTLTIQRTQQEDSAVYLCASSLSGLSTDTQYFGPGTRLTVL.

The chain links TRBV18 to TRBJ1-2; D is unresolved. V lost 2 bases, J lost 4 bases, and 11 bases lay in between. Germline loops: CDR1 KGHSH, CDR2 LQKENI. This CDR3 comprises 14 residues. In DNA form, the CDR3 reads TGTGCCAGCTCACCAGAGGGTCTCGGCTATGGCTACACCTTC. As protein: CASSPEGLGYGYTF.

The chain couples TRBV20-1 to TRBJ1-2, with D unclear. CDR1 is DFQATT, CDR2 SNEGSKA, per germline (reference sequence). V was trimmed by 6 bases and J by 3 bases, leaving 14 bases between them. CDR3 length: 13 amino acids. The CDR3: CSAYKTEDYGYTF. CDR3 coding DNA: TGCAGTGCATACAAGACGGAGGACTATGGCTACACCTTC.

The chain recombines TRBV12-3 or TRBV12-4 with TRBJ2-1, with 7 bases aligning to TRBD1. J gave up 9 bases and V 6 bases, and 5 bases lay outside the gene matches. This CDR3 contains 12 residues. CDR3 DNA sequence: TGTGCCAGCAGCGGACAGGTTACTGAGCAGTTCTTC. Translating gives CASSGQVTEQFF.

This clonotype was seen a handful of times. V gene TRBV7-9 combines with J gene TRBJ1-3, with no clear D. CDR3 length equals 16 residues. Trimming shortened V by 6 bases and J by 4 bases, and 19 bases separated the two germline ends. Germline loops: CDR1 SEHNR, CDR2 FQNEAQ (reference sequence). The CDR3 nucleotides are TGTGCCAGCAGTTCCCTACAGACATCTTCAGGAAACACCATATATTTT. Translating gives CASSSLQTSSGNTIYF.

The chain employs TRBV30 and TRBJ1-6; 7 positions match TRBD1. The CDR3 covers 14 residues. J gave up 7 bases and V 6 bases, and 9 bases lay outside the gene matches. Germline V gives CDR1 GTSNPN, CDR2 SVGIG (reference sequence). Here the CDR3 DNA reads TGTGCCTGTTATTACCGGGACAGAAATTCACCCCTCCACTTT. It encodes CACYYRDRNSPLHF.

This rearrangement joins TRBV7-2 to TRBJ2-6; 8 bases are shared with TRBD1. CDR1 and CDR2 from the germline V gene are SGHTA and FQGNSA. The CDR3 is made up of 17 amino acids. Trimming cost V 4 bases and J 0 bases; bases outside gene matches: 5. The CDR3 DNA sequence: TGTGCCAGCAGCTCGGACAGGGTCCTCTCTGGGGCCAACGTCCTGACTTTC. Translation gives CASSSDRVLSGANVLTF.

The chain carries TRBV6-1 and TRBJ1-5; D unclear. Germline CDR1 and CDR2: MNHNS and SASEGT. The germline V and J ends were trimmed by 0 bases and 0 bases, with 3 bases remaining between them. The length of the CDR3 is 14 residues. Here the CDR3 reads CASSEANSNQPQHF. Here the CDR3 DNA reads TGTGCCAGCAGTGAAGCAAATAGCAATCAGCCCCAGCATTTT.

J is TRBJ1-5 and V is TRBV20-1; 8 nucleotides line up with TRBD1. V lost 3 bases to trimming and J lost 7 bases; unmatched junction nucleotides: 11. Germline CDR1 reads DFQATT; CDR2 reads SNEGSKA (reference sequence). CDR3 size: 15 residues. Written as DNA, the CDR3 is TGCAGTGCTAGTCGGGCCGAACAGGGGGGCCAGCCCCAGCATTTT. Translation gives CSASRAEQGGQPQHF.

This chain uses TRBV15 with TRBJ1-5; the match to TRBD1 covers 8 bases. The CDR3 extends over 15 amino acids. From germline, CDR1 is LNHNV and CDR2 YYDKDF (reference sequence). V lost 2 bases to trimming and J lost 3 bases; unmatched junction nucleotides: 3. CDR3 region: CATSRRTGNNQPQHF. The CDR3 DNA reads TGTGCCACCAGCAGACGGACAGGGAACAATCAGCCCCAGCATTTT. Full variable domain (rest looked up from reference TRBV15 and TRBJ1-5): DAMVIQNPRYQVTQFGKPVTLSCSQTLNHNVMYWYQQKSSQAPKLLFHYYDKDFNNEADTPDNFQSRRPNTSFCFLDIRSPGLGDTAMYLCATSRRTGNNQPQHFGDGTRLSIL.

The gene calls are TRBV2 and TRBJ2-5; D is undetermined. Germline lookup yields CDR1 SNHLY and CDR2 FYNNEI. V lost 1 base and J 4 bases, leaving 10 bases between the germline ends. CDR3 length equals 14 residues. Here the CDR3 reads CASSEETGLETQYF. Written as DNA, the CDR3 is TGTGCCAGCAGTGAAGAAACGGGTTTAGAGACCCAGTACTTC.

The table lists this clonotype with a few counts. The chain has TRBV6-1 and TRBJ1-1; possible D gene TRBD1, 5 bases. Trimming shortened V by 2 bases and J by 4 bases, and 20 bases separated the two germline ends. In germline, CDR1 is MNHNS, CDR2 SASEGT. This CDR3 is 17 amino acids long. CDR3 DNA sequence: TGTGCCAGCAGTGAACCTTACTTGCAGGGAGGCTTCACTGAAGCTTTCTTT. Protein: CASSEPYLQGGFTEAFF.

At least ten counts were recorded for this clonotype. The chain employs TRBV7-6 and TRBJ2-1; the D is unclear. Trimming cost V 5 bases and J 4 bases, with 12 bases left between them. The length of the CDR3 is 14 residues. Germline CDR1 reads SGHVS; CDR2 reads FNYEAQ. CDR3 DNA sequence: TGTGCCAGCAGCCCAGTCCCCGGTTACAATGAGCAGTTCTTC. It specifies CASSPVPGYNEQFF.

A few counts support this clonotype. V gene TRBV4-1 combines with J gene TRBJ2-7; 12 bases match TRBD2. Germline CDR1 reads MGHRA; CDR2 reads YSYEKL. Trimming took 1 base from V and 6 from J; bases not matched to a gene: 13. The length of the CDR3 is 18 residues. The CDR3 sequence is CASSQGLLAGGSLREQYF. Here the CDR3 DNA reads TGCGCCAGCAGCCAAGGATTGCTAGCGGGGGGGTCTCTCCGCGAGCAGTACTTC.